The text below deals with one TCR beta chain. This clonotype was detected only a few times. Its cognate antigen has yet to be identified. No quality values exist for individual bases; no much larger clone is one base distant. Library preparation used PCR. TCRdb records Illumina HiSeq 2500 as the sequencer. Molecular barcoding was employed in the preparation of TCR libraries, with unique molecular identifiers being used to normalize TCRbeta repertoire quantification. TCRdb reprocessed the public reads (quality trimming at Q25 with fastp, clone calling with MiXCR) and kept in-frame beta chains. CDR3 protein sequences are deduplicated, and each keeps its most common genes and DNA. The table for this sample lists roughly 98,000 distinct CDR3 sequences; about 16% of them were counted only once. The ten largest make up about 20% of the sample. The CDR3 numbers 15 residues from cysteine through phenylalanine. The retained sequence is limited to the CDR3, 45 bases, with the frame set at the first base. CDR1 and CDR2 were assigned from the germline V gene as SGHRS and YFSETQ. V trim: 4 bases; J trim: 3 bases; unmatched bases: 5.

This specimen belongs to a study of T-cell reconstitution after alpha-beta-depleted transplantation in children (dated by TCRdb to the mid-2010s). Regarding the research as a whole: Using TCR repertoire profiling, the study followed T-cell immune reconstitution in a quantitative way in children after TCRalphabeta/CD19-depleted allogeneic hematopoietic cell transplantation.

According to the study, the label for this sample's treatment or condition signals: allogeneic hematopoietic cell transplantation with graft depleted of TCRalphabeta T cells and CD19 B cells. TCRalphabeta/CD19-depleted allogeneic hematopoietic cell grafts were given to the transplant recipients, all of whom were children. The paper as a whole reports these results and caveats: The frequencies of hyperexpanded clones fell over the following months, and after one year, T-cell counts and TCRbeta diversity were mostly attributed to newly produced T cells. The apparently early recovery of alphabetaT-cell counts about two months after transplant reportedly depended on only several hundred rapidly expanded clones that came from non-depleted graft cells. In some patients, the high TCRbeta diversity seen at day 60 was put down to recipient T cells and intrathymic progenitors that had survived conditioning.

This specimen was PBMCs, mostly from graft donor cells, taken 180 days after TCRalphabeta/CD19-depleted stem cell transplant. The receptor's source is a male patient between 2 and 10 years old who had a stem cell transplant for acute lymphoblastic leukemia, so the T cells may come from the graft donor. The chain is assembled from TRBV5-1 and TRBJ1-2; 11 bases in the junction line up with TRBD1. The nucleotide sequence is TGCGCCAGCAGCCCCGGGACAGGGGGACACTATGGCTACACCTTC. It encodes CASSPGTGGHYGYTF.